Listed below are T cell receptor beta chains from one sample, sequenced in a study of spatial heterogeneity in lung cancer. TCRdb reprocessed the 5' RACE reads with MiXCR, giving one entry per CDR3 protein. This table has 20,000 to 25,000 distinct CDR3 sequences, 8.8% appearing once. Material: lung tumor tissue, obtained at surgery. The receptors were sampled from a male donor with early-stage non-small cell lung cancer. The CDR3 runs from the conserved cysteine through the conserved F or W. The order of the fields is clone size, J gene, V gene, D gene, CDR3 DNA, CDR3 protein. D genes are given only for firm matches. A clone size is listed for some rows: how often the clone was seen (once, few, many), or a class if it is expanded.

size: few; J: TRBJ1-5; V: TRBV6-5; D: .; DNA: TGTGCCAGCAGCCCACGCAGGGTTGGGCAGCCCCAGCATTTT; CDR3: CASSPRRVGQPQHF
size: many; J: TRBJ1-2; V: TRBV5-1; D: .; DNA: TGCGCCAGCAGCTTGGGACTCACAGCTAACTATGGCTACACCTTC; CDR3: CASSLGLTANYGYTF
size: .; J: TRBJ2-1; V: TRBV9; D: .; DNA: TGTGCCAGCAGCGTAGGGATGCCTTGGGACAATGAGCAGTTCTTC; CDR3: CASSVGMPWDNEQFF
size: many; J: TRBJ1-3; V: TRBV3-1; D: .; DNA: TGTGCCAGCAGCCTTCCGGGAAGGACTGGAAACACCATATATTTT; CDR3: CASSLPGRTGNTIYF
size: few; J: TRBJ2-2; V: TRBV6-5; D: TRBD2; DNA: TGTGCCTCCTGTCGAGCGGGAGAGAGAAGAACCGGGGAGCTGTTTTTT; CDR3: CASCRAGERRTGELFF
size: few; J: TRBJ2-4; V: TRBV11-3; D: TRBD1; DNA: TGTGCCAGCAGCTTAGGACAGGGAAACATTCAGTACTTC; CDR3: CASSLGQGNIQYF
size: many; J: TRBJ1-2; V: TRBV7-2; D: TRBD1; DNA: TGTGCCAGCAGCCAATCGACAGGGGCGCGGTATGGCTACACCTTC; CDR3: CASSQSTGARYGYTF
size: many; J: TRBJ2-2; V: TRBV20-1; D: TRBD2; DNA: TGCAGTGCTAAACCGGGACTAGCGGGGACCGGGGAGCTGTTTTTT; CDR3: CSAKPGLAGTGELFF
size: many; J: TRBJ2-1; V: TRBV7-3; D: TRBD1; DNA: TGTGCCAGCAGCCGGGACAGGGGAGGCAATGAGCAGTTCTTC; CDR3: CASSRDRGGNEQFF
size: many; J: TRBJ2-7; V: TRBV11-1; D: .; DNA: TGTGCCAGCAGCTCCCTTCCAGGGCCATACGAGCAGTACTTC; CDR3: CASSSLPGPYEQYF
size: many; J: TRBJ2-1; V: TRBV23-1; D: .; DNA: TGCGCCAGCAGTCAACTTCGGCCCCTTGGACGGTTCTTC; CDR3: CASSQLRPLGRFF
size: .; J: TRBJ2-4; V: TRBV7-2; D: .; DNA: TGTGCCAGCAGCTCCCCCGGGGGAAACATTCAGTACTTC; CDR3: CASSSPGGNIQYF
size: .; J: TRBJ2-1; V: TRBV19; D: .; DNA: TGTGCCAGTAGTATAGATATTGGTTTTGGGGATAATGAGCAGTTCTTC; CDR3: CASSIDIGFGDNEQFF
size: .; J: TRBJ2-1; V: TRBV4-2; D: .; DNA: TGTGCCAGCAGCCACCAGATGACACTGTCCCTTTACAATGAGCAGCTCTTC; CDR3: CASSHQMTLSLYNEQLF
size: many; J: TRBJ2-7; V: TRBV9; D: .; DNA: TGTGCCAGCAGCGTAGGAAGGGATACCTACGAGCAGTACTTC; CDR3: CASSVGRDTYEQYF
size: many; J: TRBJ1-2; V: TRBV7-6; D: TRBD1; DNA: TGTGCCAGCAGCTTAGCAGGGACAGGGGGCGCTTCGGGTGGCTACACCTTC; CDR3: CASSLAGTGGASGGYTF
size: few; J: TRBJ1-1; V: TRBV7-2; D: .; DNA: TGTGCCAGCAGCAAAGGATGGACTGAAGCTTTCTTT; CDR3: CASSKGWTEAFF
size: many; J: TRBJ1-2; V: TRBV6-4; D: .; DNA: TGTGCCAGCAGTGAGTCGATGGGCTTTAAGTGGAACTATGGCTACACCTTC; CDR3: CASSESMGFKWNYGYTF
size: many; J: TRBJ1-2; V: TRBV5-1; D: .; DNA: TGCGCCAGCAGCTTGTCAGCACAGCCCGGGCGGAATTTATATGGCTACACCTTC; CDR3: CASSLSAQPGRNLYGYTF
size: .; J: TRBJ1-3; V: TRBV9; D: TRBD1; DNA: TGTGCCAGCAGCGTCCTGGGACAGTTAAACTCTGGAAACACCATATATTTT; CDR3: CASSVLGQLNSGNTIYF
size: .; J: TRBJ2-5; V: TRBV7-2; D: .; DNA: TGTGCCAGCAGCTCGGGACCGACGGTGAAGACCCAGTACTTC; CDR3: CASSSGPTVKTQYF
size: .; J: TRBJ2-7; V: TRBV20-1; D: .; DNA: TGCAGTGCTCGTTCCCTGGGACATTTGACCTACGAGCAGTACTTC; CDR3: CSARSLGHLTYEQYF
size: .; J: TRBJ1-2; V: TRBV6-2/TRBV6-3; D: TRBD1; DNA: TGTGCCAGCAGTTACTCAAGTTCCGGGACAGCCTATACCGGCTACACCTTC; CDR3: CASSYSSSGTAYTGYTF
size: many; J: TRBJ2-3; V: TRBV7-9; D: .; DNA: TGTGCCAGCAGCCGGGAGTATACGCAGTATTTT; CDR3: CASSREYTQYF
size: .; J: TRBJ2-7; V: TRBV4-3; D: TRBD1; DNA: TGCGCCAGCAGCCAAGATCCCGGGACAGGGGTCGAGCAGTACTTC; CDR3: CASSQDPGTGVEQYF
size: few; J: TRBJ1-2; V: TRBV28; D: .; DNA: TGTGCCAGCAGTTTTTTCGACAGGCAAAACTATGGCTACACCTTC; CDR3: CASSFFDRQNYGYTF
size: .; J: TRBJ2-2; V: TRBV11-2; D: TRBD1; DNA: TGTGCCAGCAGTCCGACAGGGCCCACCGGGGAGCTGTTTTTT; CDR3: CASSPTGPTGELFF
size: many; J: TRBJ2-3; V: TRBV25-1; D: .; DNA: TGTGCCAGCAGTGATGGTACGCAGTATTTT; CDR3: CASSDGTQYF
size: medium-sized; J: TRBJ2-5; V: TRBV28; D: .; DNA: TGTGCCAGCACGACGAGGGGGGTAACCCAAGAGACCCAGTACTTC; CDR3: CASTTRGVTQETQYF
size: many; J: TRBJ2-4; V: TRBV3-1; D: TRBD1; DNA: TGTGCCAGCAGCCCCAGACAGGGGCAAGGTGACAAAAACATTCAGTACTTC; CDR3: CASSPRQGQGDKNIQYF
size: .; J: TRBJ1-4; V: TRBV7-2; D: .; DNA: TGTGCCAGCAGCAGACAGGTTAATGAAAAACTGTTTTTT; CDR3: CASSRQVNEKLFF